Described below is a single T cell receptor beta chain sequence and its context. Which antigen it targets is not known. Base qualities are not recorded, but no much larger clone differs from it by a single base. The data stem from a study of cytomegalovirus exposure and HLA in healthy donors (dated by TCRdb to the late 2010s). Regarding the complete study: According to an earlier analysis of several hundred of the donors, roughly 180 million T cells yielded 95 million to 140 million unique TCR beta sequences and about 280 Gb of sequence data. High-throughput TCR immunosequencing, statistical association of individual TCRs with disease status, and machine learning were combined to predict cytomegalovirus infection status. Of the 300 to 450 genotyped donors, less than 90% were placed in the genetic ancestry cluster associated with self-reported Caucasian donors. An early release covering over 500 HLA-typed donors comprised approximately 290 gigabases of sequencing data and tens of millions of unique TCR sequences. The study aimed to test whether signatures of past pathogen exposure could be identified by cataloging public T cell receptors. Several DR-DQ haplotypes were treated as single units for association and clustering because of strong linkage in the cohort. The number of donors typed differed by locus, with about 629-630 for A, B, C, DRB1 and DQB1, 522 for DQA1, nearly 610 for DPA1, and over 400 for DPB1. The study used immunosequencing to profile the T cell repertoires of under 700 subjects and linked those repertoires to cytomegalovirus serostatus. A separate validation cohort of some 130 different subjects was used in addition to the approximately 640-subject first cohort. A later genetic analysis used genome-wide SNP genotypes for about three fifths of the 666 donors, treating that subset as a discovery cohort. HLA typing covered class I and class II loci at four-digit resolution. Donor age, sex, ethnicity and CMV serostatus were compiled together with the repertoire data. In a later analysis, previously published TCR beta repertoires from 600 to 850 donors were re-analyzed and high-resolution HLA genotyping was added so that TCR occurrence patterns could be studied. Every repertoire in the discovery cohort had been generated on one and the same sequencing platform. In an earlier analysis of over 550 of the donors, high-throughput TCR beta sequencing was used to judge whether each TCR beta V gene segment behaved as functional or pseudogenic. Rather than using new phenotypic data, the later analysis identified candidate immune exposures from TCR beta sequences and from how often those sequences occurred across donors. Across about 380 genotyped donors of the cohort, an average of about 220,000 unique TCR beta nucleotide sequences per donor were sequenced, and 15% to 20% of those sequences were non-productive. On the study overall, not on this receptor specifically: In a later genetic analysis, fewer N-insertions in productive TCRs were reported among donors in an Asian-associated ancestry cluster than the approximately 630-donor mean. A further reported finding was that TCR beta sequences accurately predicted the HLA-A and HLA-B alleles for most subjects in the first cohort. Some IMGT-functional V segments, including TRBV6-2 and TRBV6-3, could not be told apart with the 87-base-pair reads, so those segments were excluded. Most TCR sequences were observed very rarely across donors, whereas some public TCRs were present in many individuals. According to the authors, the approach could potentially be generalized to other disease states and immunological phenotypes. Only TCR beta chains were sequenced in this cohort, and the absence of alpha or paired-chain data limited detectable features. Specific HLA alleles were associated with 15,000 to 20,000 TCR beta sequences at a false discovery rate of 0.05 in a later analysis. The study listed approximately 150 TCR beta chains as associated with cytomegalovirus. Assigning TCR associations to individual alleles was difficult when HLA alleles, especially DR and DQ, strongly co-occurred. The only immune exposure information available for the cohort was CMV serostatus. Three of the identified cytomegalovirus-associated TCR beta chains were confirmed in vitro to be specific for cytomegalovirus antigens. In an earlier analysis of about 600 of the donors, most TCR beta V segments appeared in productive rearrangements about 87% or about 30% of the time, broadly matching IMGT annotations. In a later analysis, HLA-associated TCR beta chains showed more clonal expansion and lower generation probabilities than non-associated chains that were equally common. Because HLA typing was unavailable for some donors at each locus, only the typed subset was used in association tests. In a later analysis, TCR association rates were found to vary across HLA loci, with the most associated TCRs seen for DRB1 alleles and the fewest for HLA-C alleles. A cluster of highly shared sequence variants was judged likely to represent a technical artifact of the sequencing pipeline. Cytomegalovirus status was reported to be diagnosed by the classifier with high specificity and sensitivity in both the original and validation cohorts. An association between a missense DCLRE1C variant and V-gene and J-gene trimming of TCR beta chains was found in a later genetic analysis and replicated in an independent cohort. A later analysis reported that several top co-occurrence clusters appeared linked to parvovirus B19, influenza, CMV and Epstein-Barr virus. Correlated functional status among segregating V segments might reflect linkage disequilibrium, but an unknown experimental factor could not be ruled out. According to a later analysis, most CMV-associated TCR beta chains appeared to be HLA-restricted, and the HLA associations seemed to be driven largely by CMV exposure. Sequencing depth was assumed to be roughly uniform across donors in the presence/absence analyses, though that assumption may not hold. Because counts were too low, fewer than 20 rarely observed V segments, including chromosome 9 orphons, were excluded from the earlier analysis of a few hundred of the donors.

Library prep was done by the immunoSEQ multiplex PCR assay. The multiplex PCR relied on a mix of 60 forward primers for TCR Vbeta segments and 13 reverse primers for TCR Jbeta segments. Amplification of the CDR3 region of rearranged TCR beta genes was performed with a multiplex PCR assay on genomic DNA. The Illumina HiSeq System was used to sequence the amplified TCR beta libraries as 87-base-pair reads. For the original study's pipeline: A later analysis tallied 70 million to 100 million unique TCR beta chains across the roughly 610 repertoires, and some 10 million of those chains were shared by two or more donors. Raw reads were error-corrected and collapsed into unique sequences with a nearest-neighbor algorithm that merged closely related sequences to remove PCR and sequencing errors. V, D and J gene segments were assigned by aligning CDR3 sequences to IMGT reference sequences. Each retained sequence needed at least a six-nucleotide match to both a V gene segment and a J gene segment. Rearrangements were called productive when the CDR3 lacked stop codons and stayed in frame with V and J; all others were non-productive. Following IMGT convention, CDR3 was defined as the stretch from the second conserved V-encoded cysteine to the conserved J-encoded phenylalanine. In an earlier analysis of roughly 610 of the donors, sequences lacking an unambiguous match to a single V gene segment were excluded. In an earlier analysis of roughly 500 of the donors, V segments were called functional above 56.7% productive rearrangements and were called segregating when the between-donor standard deviation exceeded 5%. To diagnose cytomegalovirus status from the catalog of TCR beta chain sequences, a statistical classification framework was built. A later analysis assigned V and J genes by comparing TCR nucleotide sequences with IMGT/GENE-DB human TR gene sequences. In a later analysis, CDR3 sequences and most-parsimonious VDJ recombination scenarios were assigned using the TCRdist pipeline. In a later analysis, each TCR beta chain was defined by its CDR3 amino acid sequence together with its V-gene family, and reads lacking a unique V-gene family were excluded. A later analysis removed 592 highly shared, low-generation-probability nucleotide sequences to deal with suspected cross-contamination and a sequencing artifact. A later analysis calculated a clonal expansion index for each public chain from normalized within-repertoire ranks of inferred template counts. A later analysis computed generation probabilities with a VDJ recombination model fitted to out-of-frame rearrangements, and checked the results against IGoR. A later analysis scored TCR-TCR, TCR-HLA and TCR-CMV co-occurrence with hypergeometric tests, applying a repertoire-size bias correction to TCR pairs. False discovery rates were estimated in a later analysis by permuting HLA or CMV assignments 20 times. In a later analysis, co-occurring TCRs were grouped using DBSCAN, and TCRdist sequence similarity was added for clustering within HLA-allele-positive subsets. Repertoires with fewer than 30,000 or more than 120,000 public chains were left out of co-occurrence clustering, as were five repertoires with anomalous nucleotide sharing. The table comes from immuneACCESS by way of TCRdb, which keeps in-frame sequences with V and J called. Part of the clones is missing from these tables; in studies checked, under half for an unresolved V gene and the rest for unknown reasons. V and J calls and clone size are those listed in that table; D and trimming were worked out from the DNA. This sample holds about 190,000 clones; 65% to 90% were observed only once. The ten largest clones take up approximately 6% of the sample.

In total, 500 to 700 healthy bone marrow donors made up the cohort. At the time of sampling, all cohort members were nominally healthy, though unrecorded immune exposures were likely present. The donor was CMV seropositive and belonged to the group of 250 to 350 seropositive cohort members. A peripheral blood sample was provided by each donor, and peripheral blood mononuclear cells were used for TCR beta sequencing. The Qiagen DNeasy Blood Extraction Kit was used to extract genomic DNA from the blood cell samples. The CDR3 sequence holds 17 residues, the cysteine and phenylalanine included. The only DNA kept is the CDR3, 51 bases in frame from the first base. According to the germline V gene, CDR1 reads SGDLS and CDR2 reads YYNGEE. The junction carries 16 bases between V and J, which are trimmed by 0 bases and 2 bases respectively.

The sample comprised PBMCs. Here the chain combines TRBV9 and TRBJ2-3; perhaps TRBD2 is the D gene, with 6 bases matching. The source is a man aged 35 to 55 in good health and CMV-seropositive. The DNA is as follows: TGTGCCAGCAGCGTAGGAGAGGGTAGCGGATCCACAGATACGCAGTATTTT. This translates into CASSVGEGSGSTDTQYF. Outside the CDR3, residues come from the reference TRBV9 and TRBJ2-3 proteins, so the full variable domain is: DSGVTQTPKHLITATGQRVTLRCSPRSGDLSVYWYQQSLDQGLQFLIQYYNGEERAKGNILERFSAQQFPDLHSELNLSSLELGDSALYFCASSVGEGSGSTDTQYFGPGTRLTVL.